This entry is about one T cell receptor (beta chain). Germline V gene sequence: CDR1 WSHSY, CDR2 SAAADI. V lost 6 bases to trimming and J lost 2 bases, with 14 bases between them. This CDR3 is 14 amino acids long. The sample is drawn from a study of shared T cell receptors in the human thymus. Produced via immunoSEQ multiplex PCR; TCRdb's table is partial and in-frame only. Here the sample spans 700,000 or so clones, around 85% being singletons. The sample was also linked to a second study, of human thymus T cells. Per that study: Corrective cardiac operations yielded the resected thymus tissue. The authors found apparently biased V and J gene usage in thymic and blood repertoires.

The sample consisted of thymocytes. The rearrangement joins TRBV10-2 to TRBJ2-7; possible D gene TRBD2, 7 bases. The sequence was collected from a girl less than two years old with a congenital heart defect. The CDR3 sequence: CASRSGGLTYEQYF. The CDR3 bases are TGCGCCAGCAGGTCGGGGGGCTTAACCTACGAGCAGTACTTC.